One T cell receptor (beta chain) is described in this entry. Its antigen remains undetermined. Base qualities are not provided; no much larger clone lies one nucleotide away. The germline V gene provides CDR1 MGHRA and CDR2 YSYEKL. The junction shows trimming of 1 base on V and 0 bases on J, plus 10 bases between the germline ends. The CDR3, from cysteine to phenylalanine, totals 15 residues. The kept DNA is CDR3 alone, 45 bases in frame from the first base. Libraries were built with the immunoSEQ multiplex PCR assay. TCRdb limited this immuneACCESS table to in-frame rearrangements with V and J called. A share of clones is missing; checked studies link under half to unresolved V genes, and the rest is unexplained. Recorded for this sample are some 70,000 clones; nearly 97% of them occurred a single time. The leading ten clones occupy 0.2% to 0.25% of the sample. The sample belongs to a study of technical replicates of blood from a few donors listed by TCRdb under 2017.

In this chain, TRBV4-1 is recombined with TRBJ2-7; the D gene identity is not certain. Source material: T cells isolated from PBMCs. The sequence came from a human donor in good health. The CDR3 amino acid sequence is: CASSQALFSSYEQYF. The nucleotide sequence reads TGCGCCAGCAGCCAAGCACTGTTTAGCTCCTACGAGCAGTACTTC.